This TCR beta chain originates from a study of Graves' ophthalmopathy and Graves' hyperthyroidism. Amplification targeted the TCR beta CDR3 regions, with RNA transcripts as the source material. HTBI primers were used in a first-round RT-PCR, which preceded a second-round multiplex PCR. TCRdb processed the multiplex PCR reads anew with MiXCR; each CDR3 protein has one entry. The repertoire holds 450,000 or so distinct CDR3 sequences, with around 14% as singletons. Trimming took 4 bases from V and 9 from J; bases not matched to a gene: 9. Germline CDR1 is LNHNV and CDR2 is YYDKDF (reference sequence). This CDR3 has 15 residues. The table lists this clonotype with many counts.

The receptor was isolated from a woman aged 25-40 years with Graves' ophthalmopathy. The specimen was blood. The V call is TRBV15, the J call TRBJ1-6; 7 bases are a match to TRBD1. CDR3 in amino acids: CATSTKTGASSPLHF. CDR3 DNA sequence: TGTGCCACCAGCACCAAAACAGGGGCGTCTTCACCCCTCCACTTT.